The 7 T cell receptor beta chains below were found in one sample sequenced in a study of high-grade serous ovarian cancer treatment subgroups. The method was immunoSEQ multiplex PCR; TCRdb's version includes in-frame clones alone and lacks a portion of them. The table shows 15,000 or so clones, with around 85% occurring only once. Tumor samples were taken before definitive surgery or chemotherapy. Sequencing input: tumor tissue. Every receptor here comes from a human donor with high-grade serous ovarian cancer.

This clone was seen just once. The chain couples TRBV6-4 to TRBJ2-3, with TRBD2 matching 9 bases. J was trimmed by 2 bases and V by 4 bases; bases with no gene match: 4. The CDR3 consists of 15 residues. The germline CDR1 and CDR2 sequences are MRHNA and SNTAGT. The CDR3 DNA follows: TGTGCCAGCAGTGTGGGCGGGGGGGCCACAGATACGCAGTATTTT. Protein: CASSVGGGATDTQYF.

This chain uses TRBV5-1 with TRBJ2-3, with D maybe TRBD2 (5 bases). Trimming removed 0 bases from V and 2 bases from J, with 13 bases in between. CDR1 is SGHRS and CDR2 is YFSETQ in the germline V gene. The CDR3 length is 16 residues. CDR3 protein: CASSLEPSGNTDTQYF. As DNA, the CDR3 is TGCGCCAGCAGCTTGGAGCCCAGCGGAAACACAGATACGCAGTATTTT.

J is TRBJ1-1 and V is TRBV27; 7 bases are shared with TRBD1. After removal of 6 bases from V and 4 bases from J, the junction contained 23 bases not matched to a gene. This CDR3 is built from 19 residues. Looked up from germline, CDR1 is MNHEY and CDR2 is SMNVEV (reference sequence). In DNA, the CDR3 is TGTGCCAGCAGGACACATAAAGGGGGGACGGACAGGTTCGGCACTGAAGCTTTCTTT. It specifies CASRTHKGGTDRFGTEAFF.

This clone was counted once. The V and J genes are TRBV11-2 and TRBJ1-5, with D unclear. The CDR3 extends over 12 amino acids. Trimming pared 5 bases from V and 3 bases from J, leaving 5 bases between. CDR1 SGHAT and CDR2 FQNNGV come from the germline V gene. The CDR3 loop reads CASSGPNQPQHF. The CDR3 DNA reads TGTGCCAGCAGCGGTCCCAATCAGCCCCAGCATTTT.

This chain connects TRBV9 to TRBJ1-1; D remains unclear. CDR1 and CDR2 (germline): SGDLS, YYNGEE. CDR3 length: 15 amino acids. Trimming shortened V by 1 base and J by 0 bases, and 10 bases separated the two germline ends. CDR3: CASSVNQVMNTEAFF. The CDR3 DNA reads as TGTGCCAGCAGCGTAAACCAGGTAATGAACACTGAAGCTTTCTTT.

The chain has TRBV19 and TRBJ1-2; TRBD1 matches at 9 bases. The CDR3 is 13 residues long. In germline, CDR1 is LNHDA, CDR2 SQIVND (reference sequence). Trimming at V came to 9 bases and at J to 7 bases, leaving 9 bases not matched to a gene. CDR3 loop: CASERTGAGGYTF. In DNA form, the CDR3 reads TGTGCCAGCGAACGGACAGGGGCAGGTGGCTACACCTTC.

This clone was picked up a small number of times. The chain joins TRBV28 to TRBJ1-1, with D possibly being TRBD1 (5 bases). V dropped 3 bases and J dropped 10 bases, with 9 bases sitting between them. The CDR3 totals 11 residues. Germline V gene lookup returns CDR1 MDHEN and CDR2 SYDVKM. CDR3 sequence reads: CASSLGRVAFF. The CDR3 bases are TGTGCCAGCAGTTTGGGGCGCGTAGCTTTCTTT.